Below, 22 T cell receptor beta chains from the same sample are listed, as sequenced in a study of blood T cell repertoires in COVID-19. Using immunoSEQ multiplex PCR, the repertoire was profiled, and TCRdb retains in-frame clones only, with some absent. Here the sample spans fewer than 250,000 clones, about 82% being singletons. Sequenced input: peripheral blood. Receptors were obtained from a woman older than 75 with COVID-19, enrolled during active disease.

The chain carries TRBV24-1 and TRBJ2-7, with 9 positions matching TRBD1. J gave up 6 bases and V 2 bases, and 7 bases lay outside the gene matches. This CDR3 spans 15 amino acids. Germline V lookup: CDR1 KGHDR, CDR2 SFDVKD. The CDR3 DNA is TGTGCCACCAGTGATTCTCGGACAGGGGAAAGCGAGCAGTACTTC. Translating gives CATSDSRTGESEQYF.

V is TRBV6-5 and J is TRBJ1-1, with 11 bases lining up with TRBD1. The CDR3 has 14 amino acids. Looked up from germline, CDR1 is MNHEY and CDR2 is SVGAGI. J gave up 11 bases and V 6 bases, and 11 bases lay outside the gene matches. DNA of the CDR3: TGTGCCAGCAGCCACCGGGACAGGGGGTTAGTTGCTTTCTTT. It yields the protein CASSHRDRGLVAFF.

The CDR3 DNA is TGCAGTGCTAGTCCCGGGACTGGTTCCTACGAGCAGTACTTC. Protein: CSASPGTGSYEQYF. V gene TRBV20-1 combines with J gene TRBJ2-7; D is possibly TRBD2 (6 bases). CDR1 DFQATT and CDR2 SNEGSKA come from the germline V gene (reference sequence). This CDR3 spans 14 amino acids. With 3 bases removed from V and 1 base from J, the gap between germline ends came to 13 bases.

The chain is built from TRBV28 and TRBJ1-2; TRBD1 is a possible D gene (6 bases). The V end was cut by 3 bases, the J end by 4 bases, with 18 bases between. This CDR3 is built from 16 residues. The germline CDR1 and CDR2 sequences are MDHEN and SYDVKM. Written as DNA, the CDR3 is TGTGCCAGCAGTTTCCCCGAAGGGGGTGGGGGCTATGGCTACACCTTC. Its protein is CASSFPEGGGGYGYTF.

Only one count was recorded for this clone. The V call is TRBV3-1 (or the pseudogene TRBV3-2), the J call TRBJ1-2; D possibly corresponds to TRBD1 (6 bases). From germline, CDR1 is LGHDT and CDR2 YNNKEL (reference sequence). The V end lost 0 bases, the J end lost 6 bases, and 8 bases lay between the germline ends. This CDR3 contains 13 residues. In DNA form, the CDR3 reads TGTGCCAGCAGCCAAGACAGGGGACATGGCTACACCTTC. It yields the protein CASSQDRGHGYTF.

J is TRBJ2-4 and V is TRBV28; 8 nucleotides align to TRBD2. The V segment lost 6 bases and the J segment 1 base; nucleotides outside the gene matches: 14. The CDR3 is made up of 18 amino acids. Per the germline V gene, CDR1 is MDHEN and CDR2 is SYDVKM. The CDR3 here is CASRTTSGPRGAKNIQYF. The DNA of the CDR3 is TGTGCCAGCAGGACAACTAGCGGCCCGAGGGGGGCCAAAAACATTCAGTACTTC.

The genes are TRBV18 and TRBJ1-5; 8 positions match TRBD1. Germline assignment: CDR1 KGHSH and CDR2 LQKENI. The CDR3 covers 16 residues. The V gene end was trimmed by 2 bases and the J gene end by 0 bases; junction bases not matched to a gene: 3. The CDR3 DNA sequence: TGTGCCAGCTCACCAGGGACAGGCAGTAGCAATCAGCCCCAGCATTTT. It encodes CASSPGTGSSNQPQHF.

This clone was detected a few times. This chain links TRBV29-1 with TRBJ1-4; perhaps TRBD1 as D (5 bases). The V end lost 3 bases, the J end lost 13 bases, and 12 bases lay between the germline ends. This CDR3 is 11 amino acids long. Germline CDR1 and CDR2: SQVTM and ANQGSEA. CDR3: CSVEAAGGLFF. The CDR3 bases are TGCAGCGTTGAGGCGGCCGGGGGACTGTTTTTT.

V gene TRBV6-1 combines with J gene TRBJ1-2; 9 bases fit TRBD1. In germline, CDR1 is MNHNS, CDR2 SASEGT. Losses at the gene ends were 5 bases for V and 4 bases for J; bases not matched to a gene: 5. This CDR3 has 14 residues. The CDR3 is CASSTQGALYGYTF. CDR3 DNA: TGTGCCAGCAGTACACAGGGGGCCCTCTATGGCTACACCTTC.

The V and J genes are TRBV6-1 and TRBJ2-2; D gene ambiguous. The length of the CDR3 is 15 residues. V was clipped by 0 bases and J by 4 bases, with 9 bases between them. CDR1 and CDR2 from the germline V gene are MNHNS and SASEGT. CDR3 in amino acids: CASSEAVEFTGELFF. DNA of the CDR3: TGTGCCAGCAGTGAAGCAGTCGAGTTCACCGGGGAGCTGTTTTTT.

The rearrangement links TRBV4-3 to TRBJ1-6; possible D gene TRBD1, 5 bases. The CDR3 has 15 residues. V was shortened by 0 bases and J by 5 bases, with 8 bases between the two germline ends. CDR1 is LGHNA and CDR2 is YSLEER in the germline V gene. The CDR3, as DNA: TGCGCCAGCAGCCAAGATCGGGGGAATAATTCACCCCTCCACTTT. This codes for CASSQDRGNNSPLHF.

As to this clone: Its ends do not fully match the called genes, so a read error is possible. The genes are TRBV6-1 and TRBJ1-5, with unresolved D. The CDR3 totals 20 residues. Germline values: CDR1 MNHNS, CDR2 SASEGT. CDR3 loop: CASSESSVGGIGVGKQPQHF. The DNA of the CDR3 is TGTGCCAGCAGTGAAAGTTCCGTGGGAGGTATTGGGGTGGGCAAGCAGCCCCAGCATTTT.

This clone came up once. CDR3 loop: CSAPGYTEAFF. DNA of the CDR3: TGCAGTGCTCCAGGGTACACTGAAGCTTTCTTT. The V call is TRBV20-1, the J call TRBJ1-1; D is possibly TRBD1 (5 bases). The V end lost 5 bases, the J end lost 3 bases, and 7 bases lay between the germline ends. Germline V gives CDR1 DFQATT, CDR2 SNEGSKA (reference sequence). The CDR3 runs to 11 residues.

The DNA of the CDR3 is TGTGCCAGCAGCCCAGCCGGGACAGGTCCGTTTAGGGGAGGAAACACCATATATTTT. Protein product: CASSPAGTGPFRGGNTIYF. The chain couples TRBV7-2 to TRBJ1-3; 8 bases match TRBD1. The CDR3 is 19 amino acids. The J segment lost 4 bases and the V segment lost 5 bases, leaving 19 bases of the junction unmatched. Germline-derived CDR1 and CDR2 are SGHTA and FQGNSA.

This clone was detected only a few times. J is TRBJ1-5 and V is TRBV19; D not resolved. This CDR3 has 16 amino acids. Germline CDR1 reads LNHDA; CDR2 reads SQIVND (reference sequence). Between the trimmed V and J ends, which lost 10 bases and 5 bases, there was a span of 24 bases. CDR3 bases: TGTGCCATCATAGACCGTCACAAGAGGGAAGATCAGCCCCAGCATTTT. This sequence encodes CAIIDRHKREDQPQHF. Full variable domain (rest looked up from reference TRBV19 and TRBJ1-5): DGGITQSPKYLFRKEGQNVTLSCEQNLNHDAMYWYRQDPGQGLRLIYYSQIVNDFQKGDIAEGYSVSREKKESFPLTVTSAQKNPTAFYLCAIIDRHKREDQPQHFGDGTRLSIL.

The chain recombines TRBV29-1 with TRBJ2-3; tentative D call: TRBD2 (5 bases). Germline assignment: CDR1 SQVTM and CDR2 ANQGSEA. This CDR3 contains 17 residues. Deletions cut 3 bases from V and 0 bases from J, with 19 bases between. The CDR3 sequence: CSVEMGWRTTSTDTQYF. CDR3 DNA: TGCAGCGTTGAGATGGGGTGGAGGACGACTAGCACAGATACGCAGTATTTT.

The rearrangement links TRBV9 to TRBJ2-7, with D unresolved. The CDR3 extends over 15 amino acids. Trimming cost V 0 bases and J 0 bases, with 10 bases left between them. Germline V lookup: CDR1 SGDLS, CDR2 YYNGEE. The CDR3 DNA sequence: TGTGCCAGCAGCGTAGCAGGCGCCGGCTCCTACGAGCAGTACTTC. Translation gives CASSVAGAGSYEQYF.

In its sample, this clone was seen a few times. This chain connects TRBV10-3 to TRBJ1-2, with 9 bases lining up with TRBD1. Germline values: CDR1 ENHRY, CDR2 SYGVKD. The CDR3 consists of 16 residues. Trimming took 0 bases from V and 4 from J; bases not matched to a gene: 6. As DNA, the CDR3 is TGTGCCATCAGTGAGTCGCGCGGACAGGGGTTCTATGGCTACACCTTC. Translation: CAISESRGQGFYGYTF.

CDR3 amino acids: CASSQDGSPQGASGNTIYF. The CDR3 DNA is TGCGCCAGCAGCCAAGATGGCTCCCCACAGGGGGCCTCTGGAAACACCATATATTTT. This chain connects TRBV4-1 to TRBJ1-3; 9 nucleotides match TRBD1. This CDR3 has 19 amino acids. V shed 0 bases and J 0 bases; nucleotides not matched to a gene: 9. Germline lookup yields CDR1 MGHRA and CDR2 YSYEKL.

This chain connects TRBV6-5 to TRBJ2-1; TRBD1 might be the D (6 bases). Trimming pared 2 bases from V and 1 base from J, leaving 9 bases between. CDR3 length: 15 amino acids. The germline gives CDR1 MNHEY, CDR2 SVGAGI. The CDR3 here is CASSYGQGSYNEQFF. CDR3 coding DNA: TGTGCCAGCAGTTACGGGCAGGGGTCCTACAATGAGCAGTTCTTC.

The V and J genes are TRBV3-1 (or the pseudogene TRBV3-2) and TRBJ1-2; the D is unclear. The CDR3 length is 13 residues. V lost 1 base, J lost 5 bases, and 8 bases lay in between. Per germline, CDR1 LGHDT and CDR2 YNNKEL (reference sequence). In DNA form, the CDR3 reads TGTGCCAGCAGCCAAGGGAGGGAGTATGGCTACACCTTC. It translates to CASSQGREYGYTF.

The chain carries TRBV5-1 and TRBJ1-4, with D maybe TRBD1 (5 bases). Trimming took off 0 bases at V and 7 bases at J, with 19 bases between the two ends. The CDR3 runs to 17 residues. CDR1 SGHRS and CDR2 YFSETQ come from the germline V gene. The CDR3, as DNA: TGCGCCAGCAGCTTGGATGGGGACTTAGGCAGGACTGAAAAACTGTTTTTT. It encodes CASSLDGDLGRTEKLFF.